Reported below is one T cell receptor beta chain. This sample was taken from a study of cytomegalovirus exposure and HLA in healthy donors. Study summary: It was reported in a later analysis that the same platform had been used for the 120 validation repertoires as for the roughly 710 first-cohort repertoires.

TCRdb's copy holds only in-frame clones and misses some; the assay was immunoSEQ multiplex PCR. This sample has 140,000 or so clones, with approximately 90% found just once. V dropped 5 bases and J dropped 5 bases, with 7 bases sitting between them. Germline CDR1 and CDR2: SGHNT and YYREEE (reference sequence). CDR3 size: 11 residues. Sequencing was performed on PBMCs. The V gene is TRBV5-4, the J gene TRBJ2-5, with D maybe TRBD1 (6 bases). This TCR derives from a woman aged 25 to 39 in good health and CMV-seropositive. CDR3 bases: TGTGCCAGCAGGGGGGCCGAGACCCAGTACTTC. This translates into CASRGAETQYF.